The rows below give T cell receptor beta chains drawn from one sample of a study of T-cell memory formation after mild COVID-19. TCRdb independently ran MiXCR on the 5' RACE reads; one entry per CDR3 protein. This table holds 380,000 or so distinct CDR3 sequences, roughly an eighth found once. The specimen was PBMCs or a T cell subset sorted from them (not recorded which). These receptors were collected from a man between 18 and 29 years old who had mild COVID-19 (a few samples of this study predate the infection). Cell type and time point are not known. The CDR3 runs from the conserved cysteine through the conserved F or W. Each record gives: clone size, D gene, J gene, V gene, CDR3 DNA, CDR3 protein. D genes are given only for firm matches. Rows may omit the clone size; those that give it use once, few, many or a size class.

few | . | TRBJ1-6 | TRBV12-3/TRBV12-4 | TGTGCCAGCAGTAGCGCGGGGGGACGTCAATCACCCCTCCACTTT | CASSSAGGRQSPLHF
few | . | TRBJ2-1 | TRBV27 | TGTGCCAGCAGTTTATCGCCCTACAGAGAGCAGTTCTTC | CASSLSPYREQFF
few | TRBD1 | TRBJ2-1 | TRBV7-2 | TGTGCCAGCAGCTTTATGTCAGGGGGCAATGAGCAGTTCTTC | CASSFMSGGNEQFF
. | . | TRBJ2-7 | TRBV6-6 | TGTGCCAGCAGTTACCGGATCGGGGAGCAGTACTTC | CASSYRIGEQYF
many | TRBD1 | TRBJ1-1 | TRBV5-4 | TGTGCCAGCAGTGAAGACAGGGTGAACACTGAAGCTTTCTTT | CASSEDRVNTEAFF
few | . | TRBJ1-1 | TRBV7-2 | TGTGCCAGCAGCTTAGATTGGAGGCTTGAAGCTTTCTTT | CASSLDWRLEAFF
many | . | TRBJ1-5 | TRBV7-9 | TGTGCCAGCGGGGGGCAGGACCTCATTCAGCCCCAGCATTTT | CASGGQDLIQPQHF
. | TRBD2 | TRBJ2-5 | TRBV20-1 | TGCAGGGTAGCGGGCGAGGGGGAGACCCAGTACTTC | CRVAGEGETQYF
many | . | TRBJ1-1 | TRBV7-3 | TGTGCCAGCAGCTTAAACCGGGATACCAACACTGAAGCTTTCTTT | CASSLNRDTNTEAFF
. | . | TRBJ1-2 | TRBV6-1 | TGTGCCAGCAGTGAAGACGGTTTCTATGGCTACACCTTC | CASSEDGFYGYTF
many | TRBD1 | TRBJ2-7 | TRBV12-3/TRBV12-4 | TGTGCCAGCAGGCCGGGACAGGGGTACGAGCAGTACTTC | CASRPGQGYEQYF
. | TRBD2 | TRBJ2-2 | TRBV15 | TGTGCCACCCGCAGGTCTAGCGGGGACACCGGGGAGCTGTTTTTT | CATRRSSGDTGELFF
few | . | TRBJ1-1 | TRBV4-1 | TGCGCCAGCAGCCCAGGCCAGGGGCCCAAAGCTGAAGCTTTCTTT | CASSPGQGPKAEAFF
. | TRBD2 | TRBJ2-3 | TRBV5-7 | TGTGCCAGCAGCTTGTCTATGTGGACTAGCGGGGGGACTAGCACAGATACGCAGTATTTT | CASSLSMWTSGGTSTDTQYF
. | TRBD2 | TRBJ2-3 | TRBV5-4 | TGTGCCAGCAGTCAGCCCGGGACTAGTTCAGATACGCAGTATTTT | CASSQPGTSSDTQYF
many | . | TRBJ2-5 | TRBV12-3/TRBV12-4 | TGTGCCAGCACTTTCGGGGGGCCCCAAGAGACCCAGTACTTC | CASTFGGPQETQYF
few | TRBD2 | TRBJ2-3 | TRBV7-2 | TGTGCCAGCAGCGTGGGACTAGCGAACACAGATACGCAGTATTTT | CASSVGLANTDTQYF
many | . | TRBJ1-5 | TRBV7-2 | TGTGCCAGCAGCTCAGAGGGACATCTCAATCAGCCCCAGCATTTT | CASSSEGHLNQPQHF
many | TRBD1 | TRBJ2-1 | TRBV20-1 | TGCAGTGCTCCCCGGACAGGGACTTTCTACAATGAGCAGTTCTTC | CSAPRTGTFYNEQFF
. | TRBD1 | TRBJ2-2 | TRBV7-9 | TGTGCCAGCAGCTCCCCGGGACAGGGGGCCACCGGGGAGCTGTTTTTT | CASSSPGQGATGELFF
. | . | TRBJ1-2 | TRBV20-1 | TGCAGTGCTAGCCGCACTGGGATCTATGGCTACACCTTC | CSASRTGIYGYTF
few | . | TRBJ1-3 | TRBV7-9 | TGTGCCAGCAGTTCGTACCGGGATATAACTAGTGGAAACACCATATATTTT | CASSSYRDITSGNTIYF